The source of this TCR beta chain is a study of T-cell memory formation after mild COVID-19. About the study: Clusters were largely donor specific.

This clonotype was recorded a few times. Its antigen remains unknown. TCRdb redid the calling of the 5' RACE reads with MiXCR, one entry per CDR3 protein. The table records some 290,000 distinct CDR3 sequences, 15% to 20% of them present only once. General observations from the study: Day 15 to 85 contracting clones showed balanced CD4/CD8; later expanders leaned CD4+. SARS-CoV-2 specificity of second-wave clones peaking day 37 was unconfirmed.

The sample was PBMCs or a T cell subset sorted from them (not recorded which). The receptor comes from a man aged 18-30 years who had mild COVID-19 (a few samples of this study predate the infection). Cell type and time point are not known.

CDR3 region: CASSQGTRRGHGELFF. In DNA form, the CDR3 reads TGTGCCAGCAGCCAAGGGACTAGGAGGGGACACGGGGAGCTGTTTTTT. V is TRBV4-2 and J is TRBJ2-2, with D possibly TRBD2 on 7 matching bases. Per the germline V gene, CDR1 is LGHNA and CDR2 is YNFKEQ. V was shortened by 1 base and J by 7 bases, with 16 bases between the two germline ends. The CDR3 totals 16 residues.